This T cell receptor (beta chain) was recorded in a study of T cells after posttransplantation cyclophosphamide. Profiled with immunoSEQ multiplex PCR; TCRdb holds only in-frame clones, not every one. The table lists some 54,000 clones, 90% to 95% of them singletons, with approximately 2.9% in the top ten. Findings and limits, study-wide: TRB overlap between skin or GI tissue T cells and blood was limited. Donor-recipient repertoire similarity was low at 1-2 months, rising over year one. Recipient CMV seropositivity and CMV reactivation strongly tracked TRB clonality.

CDR3 length: 15 amino acids. Germline V gene lookup returns CDR1 KGHSH and CDR2 LQKENI. V lost 2 bases and J lost 2; bases outside the gene matches: 5. On the day of bone marrow donation, the related graft donor provided peripheral blood. In regard to this clone: The antigen is not known.

The chain uses TRBV18 and TRBJ1-2; 7 bases agree with TRBD1. The material sequenced was PBMCs. This TCR was sampled from a woman aged 25 to 39 in good health and a related stem cell transplant donor. CDR3 sequence (DNA): TGTGCCAGCTCACCAGGCAGGGGGTACAACTATGGCTACACCTTC. It is translated as CASSPGRGYNYGYTF.